This record covers a single T cell receptor (beta chain). Other DNA sequences in the same sample also yield this CDR3. The data were obtained in a study of blood T cell repertoires in COVID-19. About the research overall: Sites across the United States, Italy and Spain contributed samples from acute and convalescent COVID-19. T cells, B-cell-depleted T cells, or PBMCs provided the cDNA or gDNA that served as material.

As originally analysed: Estimated nucleated cell counts came from reference gene primer amplification. The assay was immunoSEQ multiplex PCR, and TCRdb's table has in-frame clones only and misses some. V, J and clone size were drawn from that table, and D and trimming were deduced from the DNA. The table shows roughly 84,000 clones, with over 80% occurring only once. Looked up from germline, CDR1 is SGHRS and CDR2 is YFSETQ. Trimming took off 0 bases at V and 4 bases at J, with 4 bases between the two ends. There are 12 residues in the CDR3. This chain links TRBV5-1 with TRBJ2-5, with D unclear. The TCR was taken from a man aged 80 or over with active or convalescent COVID-19. What was sequenced was peripheral blood. The CDR3 nucleotides are TGCGCCAGCAGCTTGGCGGGAGAGACCCAGTACTTC. This codes for CASSLAGETQYF.